A selection of T cell receptor beta chains follows, all from one sample in a study of cytomegalovirus exposure and HLA in healthy donors. Sequencing was performed with immunoSEQ multiplex PCR; in TCRdb, only in-frame clones are kept and a portion is missing. The data contain 150,000 to 200,000 clones, 77% of them singletons. What was sequenced was PBMCs. These receptor sequences come from a woman aged 25 to 39 in good health and CMV-seropositive. Each CDR3 is given with its conserved first and last residue. A D gene is named only where the DNA matches it firmly. Part of the rows lack a size; the others show once, few, many or a class for expanded clones.

TRBV6-1	NA	TRBJ2-2	NA	TGTGCCAGCAGTGATTTAATGCGCGGAGATACCGGGGAGCTGTTTTTT	CASSDLMRGDTGELFF
TRBV7-2	NA	TRBJ2-1	TRBD2	TGTGCCAGCAGCCCCCGTTCGGGAGGCCGGGGGAATGAGCAGTTCTTC	CASSPRSGGRGNEQFF
TRBV21-1	NA	TRBJ1-3	NA	TGTGCACCGGGGGGGGACTCTGGAAACACCATATATTTT	CAPGGDSGNTIYF
TRBV5-1	NA	TRBJ2-2	TRBD1	TGCGCCAGCAAGGCCGCAGGGGGCACCGGGGAGCTGTTTTTT	CASKAAGGTGELFF
TRBV14	NA	TRBJ2-7	TRBD1	TGTGCCAGCAGCCACCTGGGACAGGCCCCCTACGAGCAGTACTTC	CASSHLGQAPYEQYF
TRBV4-1	NA	TRBJ2-3	TRBD1	TGCGCCAGCAGCCATACACGGGACAGGGGCACAGATACGCAGTATTTT	CASSHTRDRGTDTQYF
TRBV18	NA	TRBJ2-2	TRBD2	TGTGCCAGCTCACCAGGACTAGCGGAGGGGGAGCTGTTTTTT	CASSPGLAEGELFF
TRBV11-3	NA	TRBJ1-1	TRBD1	TGTGCCAGCAGCGCTAGCCAGGGACAGTTAAACACTGAAGCTTTCTTT	CASSASQGQLNTEAFF
TRBV2	NA	TRBJ1-2	NA	TGTGCCAGCAGACTGCCGGGACTCATAACTGGGGGCTACACCTTC	CASRLPGLITGGYTF
TRBV30	NA	TRBJ2-7	TRBD2	TGTGCCTGGAGTAAAGGGACTAGTCATAACGAGCAGTACTTC	CAWSKGTSHNEQYF
TRBV19	NA	TRBJ1-1	TRBD1	TGTGCCAGTAGTTTCCAGGGGGACACTGAAGCTTTCTTT	CASSFQGDTEAFF
TRBV18	NA	TRBJ2-2	NA	TGTGCCAGCTCACCACGAGGTTCGGTCACCGGGGAGCTGTTTTTT	CASSPRGSVTGELFF
TRBV9	NA	TRBJ2-7	TRBD2	TGTGCCAGCAGCGCGGTAGCGGGAGTAGTCCACGAGCAGTACTTC	CASSAVAGVVHEQYF
TRBV5-1	NA	TRBJ2-2	TRBD2	TGCGCCAGCAGCCAGACTAGCGGGGCCCCTACCGGGGAGCTGTTTTTT	CASSQTSGAPTGELFF
TRBV4-1	NA	TRBJ2-1	NA	TGCGCCAGCAGTCTACCGTCTGAGCAGTTCTTC	CASSLPSEQFF
TRBV10-3	NA	TRBJ2-2	TRBD2	TGTGCCATCAGTGAGGGGGGAGGGCCGAACACCGGGGAGCTGTTTTTT	CAISEGGGPNTGELFF
TRBV4-3	few	TRBJ1-3	NA	TGCGCCAGCAGCCAAGATCCACAAACAACACCTGGAAACACCATATATTTT	CASSQDPQTTPGNTIYF
TRBV5-1	NA	TRBJ2-1	TRBD1	TGCGCCAGCAGCCAAACAACAGGGGACCCCTCCTACAATGAGCAGTTCTTC	CASSQTTGDPSYNEQFF
TRBV7-2	NA	TRBJ2-1	TRBD2	TGTGCCAGCAGCCTTAGCGGGGGGGATGGGAATGAGCAGTTCTTC	CASSLSGGDGNEQFF
TRBV9	NA	TRBJ2-5	TRBD2	TGTGCCAGCAGCGTAGGGGGGCTAGCGGGAGGGGAGACCCAGTACTTC	CASSVGGLAGGETQYF
TRBV28	NA	TRBJ2-6	NA	TGTGCCAGCAGTTTTGACAGGTGGAGCTCTGGGGCCAACGTCCTGACTTTC	CASSFDRWSSGANVLTF
TRBV14	NA	TRBJ2-1	TRBD2	TGTGCCAGCAGCCAAGAACTAGCGGGAGTCTACAATGAGCAGTTCTTC	CASSQELAGVYNEQFF
TRBV4-3	NA	TRBJ2-7	TRBD2	TGCGCCAGCAGCCAAATGGTAGCGGGATACGAGCAGTACTTC	CASSQMVAGYEQYF
TRBV6-6	NA	TRBJ2-7	TRBD1	TGTGCCAGCAGTTACCCAGACAGGGTCCACGAGCAGTACTTC	CASSYPDRVHEQYF
TRBV11-2	NA	TRBJ2-5	NA	TGTGCCAGCAGTTTTCTGAACTCACTAGGCGGAGAGACCCAGTACTTC	CASSFLNSLGGETQYF
TRBV7-8	few	TRBJ1-1	NA	TGTGCCAGCAGCCGGGGAAGCGACACTGAAGCTTTCTTT	CASSRGSDTEAFF
TRBV5-1	NA	TRBJ2-2	TRBD2	TGCGCCAGCAGCTTGAGGCTAGCGGAGACGAACACCGGGGAGCTGTTTTTT	CASSLRLAETNTGELFF
TRBV5-7	NA	TRBJ2-6	NA	TGTGCCAGCAGCTTGGCGGGGAGCGGGTCGATCTCTGGGGCCAACGTCCTGACTTTC	CASSLAGSGSISGANVLTF
TRBV6-1	NA	TRBJ1-3	TRBD1	TGTGCCAGCAGATTTGGACAGGGGGCAGGAAACACCATATATTTT	CASRFGQGAGNTIYF
TRBV5-1	NA	TRBJ2-3	TRBD2	TGCGCCAGCAGCCCGAACGGACTAGCGGGAGCAGATACGCAGTATTTT	CASSPNGLAGADTQYF
TRBV4-1	NA	TRBJ2-7	TRBD1	TGCGCCAGCAGCCAAGAGACAGGGCTCGAGCAGTACTTC	CASSQETGLEQYF
TRBV7-3	NA	TRBJ2-1	TRBD2	TGTGCCAGCAGCCTCCTAGGTTGGACTAGCACGGATGAGCAGTTCTTC	CASSLLGWTSTDEQFF
TRBV19	NA	TRBJ1-1	TRBD1	TGTGCCAGTAGCTTTTTCGGTCAGGGGGCATCGGCTTTCTTT	CASSFFGQGASAFF
TRBV7-6	NA	TRBJ1-3	TRBD1	TGTGCCAGCAGCCCGGACAGGCATGTCTCTGGAAACACCATATATTTT	CASSPDRHVSGNTIYF
TRBV30	NA	TRBJ1-4	TRBD1	TGTGCCTGGAGCAAACAGGGGACCCGGGGTGAAAAACTGTTTTTT	CAWSKQGTRGEKLFF
TRBV2	NA	TRBJ1-5	NA	TGTGCCAGCAGGGGCCTTCATAGCAATCAGCCCCAGCATTTT	CASRGLHSNQPQHF
TRBV5-1	NA	TRBJ2-2	NA	TGCGCCAGCAGCTTGAGCCCGGGGTCAAACACCGGGGAGCTGTTTTTT	CASSLSPGSNTGELFF
TRBV4-1	NA	TRBJ1-3	TRBD1	TGCGCCAGCAGCCTGACAGGGGGCTCTACTGGAAACACCATATATTTT	CASSLTGGSTGNTIYF
TRBV9	NA	TRBJ2-7	TRBD1	TGTGCCAGCAGCCCTCAGGGGGCGTTGGTGGACGAGCAGTACTTC	CASSPQGALVDEQYF
TRBV4-3	many	TRBJ1-1	NA	TGCGCCAGCAGCCAAGAGGCCAGGGGCGTCACTGAAGCTTTCTTT	CASSQEARGVTEAFF
TRBV30	NA	TRBJ1-5	NA	TGTGCCTGGAGTGGGGGGCAGCCCGGCAATCAGCCCCAGCATTTT	CAWSGGQPGNQPQHF
TRBV7-9	NA	TRBJ2-7	NA	TGTGCCAGCAGCTTAGGCGGTTTTGCGCCCTACGAGCAGTACTTC	CASSLGGFAPYEQYF
TRBV28	NA	TRBJ2-1	TRBD2	TGTGCCAGCAGTTTACCTAGCGGCTCCTACAATGAGCAGTTCTTC	CASSLPSGSYNEQFF
TRBV5-6	NA	TRBJ2-7	TRBD1	TGTGCCAGCAGCTCGGGACCCACAGGGGTTTCAACTAAGCAGTACTTC	CASSSGPTGVSTKQYF
TRBV18	NA	TRBJ1-1	NA	TGTGCCAGCTCACCAAGGGGGAACACTGAAGCTTTCTTT	CASSPRGNTEAFF
TRBV4-1	NA	TRBJ2-1	TRBD1	TGCGCCAGCAGCCTTCTACAGGGGACCTACAATGAGCAGTTCTTC	CASSLLQGTYNEQFF
TRBV29-1	NA	TRBJ1-2	NA	TGCAGCGTTGAACGACAGCTCTATGGCTACACCTTC	CSVERQLYGYTF
TRBV12-5	NA	TRBJ2-2	TRBD1	TGTGCTAGTGGTTTGGTACAGGGGGCCTCCGGGGAGCTGTTTTTT	CASGLVQGASGELFF
TRBV10-1	NA	TRBJ2-2	TRBD2	TGCGCCAGCAGGTCTAGCGGTTCAACCGGGGAGCTGTTTTTT	CASRSSGSTGELFF
TRBV30	NA	TRBJ2-4	NA	TGTGCCTGGAGTCCAGGGGGGCTAGCCAAAAACATTCAGTACTTC	CAWSPGGLAKNIQYF
TRBV5-4	few	TRBJ2-7	NA	TGTGCCAGCAGCTTGCTCTCAGGGATGAACGAGCAGTACTTC	CASSLLSGMNEQYF
TRBV30	NA	TRBJ2-5	TRBD2	TGTGCCTGGAGACTAGCGGGAGGTTGGGAGACCCAGTACTTC	CAWRLAGGWETQYF
TRBV7-8	NA	TRBJ1-5	NA	TGTGCCAGCAGCCCACCGGGGGGGCTAGGCAATCAGCCCCAGCATTTT	CASSPPGGLGNQPQHF
TRBV5-6	once	TRBJ2-5	TRBD2	TGTGCCAGCAGCCTCAATAGCGGGGGTCAAGAGACCCAGTACTTC	CASSLNSGGQETQYF
TRBV30	NA	TRBJ1-2	NA	TGTGCCTGGAGTCAGGACCGGGGTGGCTACACCTTC	CAWSQDRGGYTF
TRBV2	NA	TRBJ2-1	TRBD2	TGTGCCAGCGGCGGGGGAAGCGGGAGAAGGAGTAGCGATGAGCAGTTCTTC	CASGGGSGRRSSDEQFF
TRBV6-1	NA	TRBJ2-7	NA	TGTGCCAGCAGTGAAAGGGGGACGAGCGAGCAGTACTTC	CASSERGTSEQYF
TRBV28	NA	TRBJ1-5	TRBD1	TGTGCCAGCAGTACACCCGACAGGGCTCAGCCCCAGCATTTT	CASSTPDRAQPQHF
TRBV14	NA	TRBJ2-5	NA	TGTGCCAGCAGCTCCGGCACAGGACGGATACAAGAGACCCAGTACTTC	CASSSGTGRIQETQYF
TRBV30	NA	TRBJ1-2	NA	TGTGCCTGGAGTCGAACTCCGGATGGCTACACCTTC	CAWSRTPDGYTF